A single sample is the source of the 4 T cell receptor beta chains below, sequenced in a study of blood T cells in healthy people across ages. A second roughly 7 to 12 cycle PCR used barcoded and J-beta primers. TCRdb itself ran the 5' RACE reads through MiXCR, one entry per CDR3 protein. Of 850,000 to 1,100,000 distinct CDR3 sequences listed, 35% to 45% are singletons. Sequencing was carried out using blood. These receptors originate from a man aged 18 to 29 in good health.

This CDR3 reads CSVEGYGTATIRAFF. CDR3 nucleotide sequence: TGCAGCGTTGAAGGCTACGGGACAGCTACCATTAGGGCTTTCTTT. The chain couples TRBV29-1 to TRBJ1-1; 7 bases map to TRBD1. J was trimmed by 11 bases and V by 1 base; bases with no gene match: 16. The CDR3 is made up of 15 amino acids. From germline, CDR1 is SQVTM and CDR2 ANQGSEA.

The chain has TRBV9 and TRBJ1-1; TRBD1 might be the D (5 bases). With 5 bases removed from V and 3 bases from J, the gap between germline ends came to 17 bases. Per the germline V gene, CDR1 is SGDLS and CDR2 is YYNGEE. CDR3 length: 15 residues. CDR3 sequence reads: CASSPLGGVHTEAFF. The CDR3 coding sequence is TGTGCCAGCAGTCCACTCGGGGGGGTCCACACTGAAGCTTTCTTT.

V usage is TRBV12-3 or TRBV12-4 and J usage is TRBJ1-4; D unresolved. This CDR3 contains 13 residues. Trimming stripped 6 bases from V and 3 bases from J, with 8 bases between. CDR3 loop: CASSPLPNEKLFF. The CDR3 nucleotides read TGTGCCAGCAGCCCCCTGCCTAATGAAAAACTGTTTTTT.

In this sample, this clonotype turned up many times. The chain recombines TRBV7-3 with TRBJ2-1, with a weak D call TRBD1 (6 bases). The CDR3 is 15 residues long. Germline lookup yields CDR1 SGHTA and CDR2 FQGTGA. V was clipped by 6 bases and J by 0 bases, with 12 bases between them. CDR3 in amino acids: CASSPDRSSYNEQFF. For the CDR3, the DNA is TGTGCCAGCAGTCCTGACAGGAGCTCCTACAATGAGCAGTTCTTC.